This paragraph covers one T cell receptor beta chain sequence. Per the original data handling: Reference gene primer amplification gave nucleated cell count estimates. Profiling relied on immunoSEQ multiplex PCR, and the TCRdb table lists in-frame clones only, not all of them. The V and J calls and clone size come from that table; D and trimming were worked out from the DNA. This sample yields about 150,000 clones, of which roughly 83% are seen a single time; roughly 2.9% belongs to the top ten. These data belong to a study of blood T cell repertoires in COVID-19. Study context: Collection of acute and convalescent COVID-19 samples took place in the United States, Italy and Spain. PBMCs, B-cell-depleted T cells, or T cells were the source of the cDNA or gDNA that made up the material.

The TCR sequence derives from a woman aged 60-75 years with acute or convalescent COVID-19. Sequences were obtained from peripheral blood.

This CDR3 reads CASSSTTGTGNTEAFF. Written as DNA, the CDR3 is TGTGCCAGCAGCTCCACTACCGGGACAGGGAACACTGAAGCTTTCTTT. V usage is TRBV7-6 and J usage is TRBJ1-1; 8 bases align to TRBD1. This CDR3 has 16 amino acids. CDR1 and CDR2 (germline): SGHVS, FNYEAQ. The V and J ends lost 4 bases and 1 base, in that order; junction bases with no gene match: 8.